This is a list of T cell receptor beta chains from one sample in a study of early T cells in non-severe SARS-CoV-2 infection. MiXCR was run by TCRdb on the 5' RACE reads, yielding one entry per CDR3 protein. The table shows 80,000 or so distinct CDR3 sequences, with roughly a sixth occurring only once. Sequences were obtained from whole blood. Receptors were obtained from an adult who was a healthcare worker with PCR-confirmed SARS-CoV-2 infection or an uninfected control (not recorded which). The CDR3 runs from the conserved cysteine through the conserved F or W. The D gene is left open where the match is weak. Some rows mark clone size as missing; the rest say once, few, many or name a class of expanded clone.

clone size | D gene | J gene | V gene | CDR3 DNA | CDR3 protein
few | - | TRBJ2-7 | TRBV7-6 | TGTGCCAGCAGCCCCCGCGGAGGGACCTACGAGCAGTACTTC | CASSPRGGTYEQYF
few | TRBD1 | TRBJ2-2 | TRBV4-3 | TGCGCCAGCAGCCAGACAGGGTACACCGGGGAGCTGTTTTTT | CASSQTGYTGELFF
few | - | TRBJ2-7 | TRBV11-2 | TGTGCCAGCAGCTTAGTGGTCAGGGCGAATTACGAGCAGTACTTC | CASSLVVRANYEQYF
few | TRBD1 | TRBJ2-1 | TRBV11-2 | TGTGCCAGCAGCGGATATCTCCGGGACAGGGTCCACAATGAGCAGTTCTTC | CASSGYLRDRVHNEQFF
- | TRBD2 | TRBJ2-3 | TRBV29-1 | TGCGGCGTGGAGGATAGCGGGGCTAGCACAGATACGCAGTATTTT | CGVEDSGASTDTQYF
many | TRBD2 | TRBJ2-2 | TRBV6-5 | TGTGCCAGCAGTGATAGCGGGGCCCCCACCGGGGAGCTGTTTTTT | CASSDSGAPTGELFF
- | - | TRBJ2-2 | TRBV3-1 | TGTGCCAGCAGGTCCGGGACCTACACCAGGGAGCTGTTTTTT | CASRSGTYTRELFF
- | TRBD1 | TRBJ1-1 | TRBV7-3 | TGTGCCAGCAGCTCTACAGGGGAGCACACTGAAGCTTTCTTT | CASSSTGEHTEAFF
few | TRBD1 | TRBJ1-1 | TRBV20-1 | TGCAGTGCCGGTCAGGGGGGCACTGAAGCTTTCTTT | CSAGQGGTEAFF
- | - | TRBJ2-5 | TRBV6-5 | TGTGCCAGCAGCCTCAGTTGGAGTGGCCGAGAGACCCAGTACTTC | CASSLSWSGRETQYF
- | - | TRBJ2-7 | TRBV29-1 | TGCAGCGCTAAGGGGGCGGGGAAGGAGCAGTACTTC | CSAKGAGKEQYF
- | - | TRBJ1-5 | TRBV7-4 | TGTGCCAGCAGCTACAGGGAAGGATGTAATCAGCCCCAGCATTTT | CASSYREGCNQPQHF
few | - | TRBJ1-1 | TRBV6-5 | TGTGCCAGCAGCCTCGCAGGGATGAACACTGAAGCTTTCTTT | CASSLAGMNTEAFF
- | TRBD2 | TRBJ2-7 | TRBV13 | TGTGCCAGCAGAATCAGACTAGCGGCCAAAACCACCTACGAGCAGTACTTC | CASRIRLAAKTTYEQYF
many | - | TRBJ1-2 | TRBV18 | TGTGCCAGCTCACCAGGCCACGGACCTAACTATGGCTACACCTTC | CASSPGHGPNYGYTF
- | TRBD1 | TRBJ2-5 | TRBV4-1 | TGCGCCAGCAGGCCCGGACAGGGAGTGGAGACCCAGTACTTC | CASRPGQGVETQYF
few | - | TRBJ2-6 | TRBV7-9 | TGTGCCAGCAGCTTAGTCGGGGACCCTGGGGCCAACGTCCTGACTTTC | CASSLVGDPGANVLTF
few | - | TRBJ1-5 | TRBV6-5 | TGTGCCAGCAGTTACACGGCGACGGGGCCCCAGCATTTT | CASSYTATGPQHF
many | TRBD1 | TRBJ2-5 | TRBV7-8 | TGTGCCAGCAGACGCCGCCTCCAGGGGGCTCAAGAGACCCAGTACTTC | CASRRRLQGAQETQYF
- | - | TRBJ1-4 | TRBV5-1 | TGCGCCAGCAGCACCGCCGGGCGGTATGAAAAACTGTTTTTT | CASSTAGRYEKLFF
- | - | TRBJ2-5 | TRBV27 | TGTGCCAGCAGTGGAAAAGAGACCCAGTACTTC | CASSGKETQYF
- | TRBD1 | TRBJ1-2 | TRBV20-1 | TGCAGTGCTAGAGCCCTCGGACAGGGGGCCGTTGGGTATGGCTACACCTTC | CSARALGQGAVGYGYTF
- | - | TRBJ1-4 | TRBV28 | TGTGCCAGCACCCTAGGGGGGGGAGATGAAAAACTGTTTTTT | CASTLGGGDEKLFF